This T cell receptor beta chain was identified during a study of T cell changes during pregnancy in multiple sclerosis. Assay used: immunoSEQ multiplex PCR; TCRdb lists only in-frame clones, some missing. The table includes approximately 88,000 clones, around 94% detected once. This CDR3 region has 16 residues. Germline CDR1 and CDR2: MNHNS and SASEGT. V dropped 3 bases and J dropped 2; count of bases not matched to a gene: 4. This TCR was recovered from a female donor with multiple sclerosis, enrolled in a pregnancy study. The sample here was peripheral blood, taken in the third trimester of pregnancy. The rearrangement uses TRBV6-1 and TRBJ1-5, with TRBD1 matching 10 bases. The CDR3 reads CASSEQGTGGNQPQHF. CDR3 nucleotide sequence: TGTGCCAGCAGTGAGCAGGGGACAGGGGGCAATCAGCCCCAGCATTTT.